Included here is one T cell receptor beta chain sequence, with context. The ends were cut back, 5 bases at V and 4 bases at J, with 9 bases in the middle. CDR1 is GTSNPN and CDR2 is SVGIG in the germline V gene (reference sequence). This CDR3 has 13 amino acids. This sample stems from a study of T cell responses to AZD1222 COVID-19 vaccine. Sequencing used immunoSEQ multiplex PCR; TCRdb keeps in-frame clones, though not all of them. Counted here are some 180,000 clones, about nine tenths occurring once; the ten biggest clones make up roughly 6%. The TCR comes from an adult in good health. The chain employs TRBV30 and TRBJ1-6; D uncertain. The sequenced sample was peripheral blood, obtained on day 0 of AZD1222 vaccination. The CDR3 nucleotides read TGTGCCTGGTCGCGGGCATATAATTCACCCCTCCACTTT. Protein product: CAWSRAYNSPLHF.